A selection of T cell receptor beta chains follows, all from one sample in a study of T-cell memory formation after mild COVID-19. From the 5' RACE reads, TCRdb called clonotypes with MiXCR, one entry per CDR3 protein. Of roughly 340,000 distinct CDR3 sequences listed, more than 15% are singletons. The sequencing sample was made of PBMCs or a T cell subset sorted from them (not recorded which). The source is a young man who had mild COVID-19 (a few samples of this study predate the infection). Cell type and time point are not known. Both conserved end residues are part of each CDR3. Fields, in order: D gene, J gene, clone size, V gene, CDR3 protein, CDR3 DNA. The D gene is left open where the match is weak. Rows may omit the clone size; those that give it use once, few, many or a size class.

TRBD2 TRBJ2-1 NA TRBV27 CASSRGQRGGNNEQFF TGTGCCAGCAGTCGAGGACAGCGGGGGGGGAACAATGAGCAGTTCTTC
NA TRBJ1-1 few TRBV4-1 CASSQGRGNTEAFF TGCGCCAGCAGCCAAGGTCGAGGGAACACTGAAGCTTTCTTT
NA TRBJ2-7 NA TRBV12-3/TRBV12-4 CASSPRMYEQYF TGTGCCAGCAGTCCGCGGATGTACGAGCAGTACTTC
TRBD2 TRBJ2-4 NA TRBV29-1 CSAGGGITHIQYF TGCAGCGCCGGGGGGGGAATCACCCACATTCAGTACTTC
TRBD2 TRBJ2-3 few TRBV10-1 CASSERLADSTDTQYF TGCGCCAGCAGTGAGAGGCTAGCGGATAGCACAGATACGCAGTATTTT
NA TRBJ2-3 many TRBV11-2 CASSLDVGRARADTQYF TGTGCCAGCAGCTTAGATGTCGGCAGGGCTCGAGCAGATACGCAGTATTTT
NA TRBJ2-1 NA TRBV5-1 CASSLVGGSGNEQFF TGCGCCAGCAGCTTGGTGGGGGGTTCGGGCAATGAGCAGTTCTTC
NA TRBJ2-3 NA TRBV12-3/TRBV12-4 CASSFTGGASTDTQYF TGTGCCAGCAGCTTCACAGGGGGGGCTAGCACAGATACGCAGTATTTT
TRBD2 TRBJ2-2 few TRBV27 CASSFRGGVAGELFF TGTGCCAGCAGTTTTCGGGGGGGTGTTGCCGGGGAGCTGTTTTTT
TRBD2 TRBJ2-5 many TRBV20-1 CSARDSGSVHWETQYF TGCAGTGCTAGAGATAGCGGGAGCGTTCATTGGGAGACCCAGTACTTC
TRBD1 TRBJ2-5 NA TRBV7-2 CASVRQGLYQETQYF TGTGCCAGCGTCCGACAGGGATTGTACCAAGAGACCCAGTACTTC
NA TRBJ2-3 many TRBV7-9 CASRSRTGTDTQYF TGTGCCAGCAGATCCCGGACAGGCACAGATACGCAGTATTTT
TRBD1 TRBJ1-1 NA TRBV3-1 CASSSGQGARNTEAFF TGTGCCAGCAGCTCGGGACAGGGGGCGAGGAACACTGAAGCTTTCTTT
TRBD1 TRBJ1-2 NA TRBV29-1 CSVDRAGTGYGYTF TGCAGCGTTGACCGGGCAGGGACAGGCTATGGCTACACCTTC
NA TRBJ2-1 many TRBV30 CAWQQGEYNEQFF TGTGCCTGGCAACAGGGAGAATACAATGAGCAGTTCTTC
NA TRBJ1-5 NA TRBV15 CATSREDQPQHF TGTGCCACCAGCAGAGAGGATCAGCCCCAGCATTTT
NA TRBJ2-1 NA TRBV25-1 CASSESLGGARYNEQFF TGTGCCAGCAGTGAGTCCCTTGGAGGGGCGAGATACAATGAGCAGTTCTTC
TRBD1 TRBJ2-3 NA TRBV6-2/TRBV6-3 CASSYPGTGIISSTDTQYF TGTGCCAGCAGTTATCCCGGGACAGGGATAATTTCTAGCACAGATACGCAGTATTTT
NA TRBJ2-7 NA TRBV4-2 CASSQDPGVGEQYF TGTGCCAGCAGCCAAGACCCAGGGGTAGGCGAGCAGTACTTC
NA TRBJ2-1 NA TRBV11-3 CASSLGPGKSSYNEQFF TGTGCCAGCAGCTTAGGGCCAGGGAAAAGCTCCTACAATGAGCAGTTCTTC
NA TRBJ2-5 few TRBV5-5 CASSFPGQGKETQYF TGTGCCAGCAGCTTTCCGGGGCAGGGGAAAGAGACCCAGTACTTC
NA TRBJ2-7 many TRBV10-2 CASSFRNSYEQYF TGCGCCAGCAGTTTCCGGAACTCCTACGAGCAGTACTTC
NA TRBJ1-2 NA TRBV12-3/TRBV12-4 CASSSHFGVLGGYTF TGTGCCAGCAGTTCCCACTTCGGGGTTCTGGGGGGCTACACCTTC
TRBD1 TRBJ2-2 many TRBV18 CASSQGTDTGELFF TGTGCCAGCTCGCAAGGGACAGACACCGGGGAGCTGTTTTTT
TRBD2 TRBJ2-2 NA TRBV15 CATSRAAGSMFGELFF TGTGCCACCAGCAGGGCAGCGGGGAGTATGTTCGGGGAGCTGTTTTTT
NA TRBJ2-3 few TRBV27 CASRRVARGPQYF TGTGCCAGCAGGCGGGTAGCCCGGGGCCCCCAGTATTTT
TRBD1 TRBJ2-1 NA TRBV7-2 CASSDRAPPGNEQFF TGTGCCAGCAGCGACAGGGCCCCCCCCGGTAATGAGCAGTTCTTC
NA TRBJ2-5 NA TRBV4-3 CASSQGPGVETQYF TGCGCCAGCAGCCAAGGGCCAGGGGTGGAGACCCAGTACTTC
NA TRBJ2-1 many TRBV29-1 CSVSRPPGFNEQFF TGCAGCGTTTCCCGACCCCCGGGATTTAATGAGCAGTTCTTC
NA TRBJ2-3 NA TRBV20-1 CSARQDRTDTQYF TGCAGTGCCCGACAGGATCGCACAGATACGCAGTATTTT
NA TRBJ2-3 NA TRBV7-6 CASSLGGGTVRTDTQYF TGTGCCAGCAGCTTAGGAGGGGGGACAGTCCGCACAGATACGCAGTATTTT
NA TRBJ2-1 once TRBV4-2 CASSHDPGLGYVEQFF TGTGCCAGCAGCCATGATCCGGGACTGGGCTACGTAGAGCAGTTCTTC
NA TRBJ1-2 few TRBV7-2 CASSLSMGTLHYGYTF TGTGCCAGCAGCTTAAGCATGGGGACTCTTCACTATGGCTACACCTTC
NA TRBJ1-6 NA TRBV6-5 CASSYSQSSPLHF TGTGCCAGCAGTTACAGTCAGAGTTCACCCCTCCACTTT
NA TRBJ2-7 NA TRBV29-1 CSVEKGPPYEQYF TGCAGCGTTGAAAAGGGACCGCCCTACGAGCAGTACTTC
NA TRBJ1-2 NA TRBV5-5 CASGLSGLTGYTF TGTGCCAGCGGCTTGTCCGGACTAACTGGCTACACCTTC
NA TRBJ1-2 NA TRBV7-2 CASSFRRTVGGYTF TGTGCCAGCAGCTTTCGTCGGACCGTAGGTGGCTACACCTTC